This T cell receptor beta chain was observed in a study of blood T cell repertoires in COVID-19. Profiling relied on immunoSEQ multiplex PCR, and the TCRdb table lists in-frame clones only, not all of them. The repertoire has roughly 20,000 clones, 80% to 90% of them found once; the top ten carry 6.3%. This CDR3 spans 17 amino acids. Per the germline V gene, CDR1 is PRHDT and CDR2 is FYEKMQ (reference sequence). V lost 5 bases and J 0 bases, leaving 14 bases between the germline ends. The sequence came from a woman older than 75 with active COVID-19. This chain joins TRBV13 and TRBJ2-6, with a possible D match to TRBD2 (5 bases). The sequencing input was peripheral blood. CDR3 amino acids: CASSPSGFRSGANVLTF. DNA of the CDR3: TGTGCCAGCAGCCCCTCGGGGTTCCGCTCTGGGGCCAACGTCCTGACTTTC.